At least ten counts were recorded for the clone carrying this T cell receptor (beta chain). The data derive from a study of read filtering for tumor transcriptome and immune sequencing. This library used 300 to 500 ng RNA and molecular barcoded adaptors spanning alpha/delta and beta/gamma chains. TCRdb reanalysed the reads using MiXCR and keeps one entry per CDR3 protein. The table has about 38,000 distinct CDR3 sequences, roughly an eighth seen once; the top ten hold about 25%. Trimming shortened V by 3 bases and J by 3 bases, and 2 bases separated the two germline ends. CDR1 SQVTM and CDR2 ANQGSEA come from the germline V gene. The CDR3 covers 11 residues.

The TCR was taken from a donor over 35 with multiple myeloma. The chain recombines TRBV29-1 with TRBJ2-2; no reliable D call. What was sequenced was a population of CD138-negative cells sorted from bone marrow. The CDR3 bases are TGCAGCGTTGACCACACCGGGGAGCTGTTTTTT. Translation gives CSVDHTGELFF.